This entry lists 14 T cell receptor beta chains sequenced from one sample in a study of blood T cells in healthy people across ages. Primers used in a second PCR of about 6 to 11 cycles were a sample-barcoded 5' primer and a J-beta primer mix. TCRdb fed the 5' RACE reads into MiXCR, producing one record per CDR3 protein. The sample consists of about 800,000 distinct CDR3 sequences, approximately 25% of them appearing once. These data were also reused for a study on T cells of mothers and their children.

Material for sequencing was blood. The receptors were sampled from a boy aged 5-17 years in good health.

This clonotype was counted between two and nine times. The rearrangement uses TRBV28 and TRBJ2-5; 12 positions agree with TRBD2. The J call may be mistaken, given a closer DNA end match to TRBJ2-7. This CDR3 is built from 15 residues. Per germline, CDR1 MDHEN and CDR2 SYDVKM. The DNA of the CDR3 is TGTGCCAGCAGTCACAGGACTAGCGGGGCCTACGAGCAGTACTTC. Encoded protein: CASSHRTSGAYEQYF.

The gene calls are TRBV25-1 and TRBJ2-3, with D uncertain. Trimming left V 6 bases short and J 0 bases short, with 10 bases between. CDR3 length: 14 amino acids. Per the germline V gene, CDR1 is MGHDK and CDR2 is SYGVNS. For the CDR3, the DNA is TGTGCCAGCAGAGGCCTAACTAGCACAGATACGCAGTATTTT. Translated: CASRGLTSTDTQYF.

V usage is TRBV20-1 and J usage is TRBJ2-4, with D unclear. The length of the CDR3 is 13 residues. The germline V and J ends were trimmed by 1 base and 0 bases, with 4 bases remaining between them. The germline V gene encodes CDR1 DFQATT and CDR2 SNEGSKA (reference sequence). CDR3 in DNA: TGCAGTGCTAGAGGGGTAGCCAAAAACATTCAGTACTTC. Protein sequence: CSARGVAKNIQYF.

V gene TRBV7-2 combines with J gene TRBJ2-5; D is perhaps TRBD1 (6 bases). The CDR3 covers 16 residues. V lost 1 base and J 3 bases, leaving 15 bases between the germline ends. The germline V gene encodes CDR1 SGHTA and CDR2 FQGNSA. The CDR3 spells CASSLGRTQGKETQYF. As DNA, the CDR3 is TGTGCCAGCAGCTTAGGTCGAACACAGGGAAAAGAGACCCAGTACTTC.

The CDR3 sequence is CASSLDAPSVGGGETQYF. For the CDR3, the DNA is TGTGCCAGCAGCTTGGACGCCCCGTCGGTTGGGGGCGGCGAGACCCAGTACTTC. The rearrangement uses TRBV28 and TRBJ2-5; perhaps TRBD1 as D (6 bases). The CDR3 length is 18 residues. Germline-derived CDR1 and CDR2 are MDHEN and SYDVKM. The V gene lost 6 bases and the J gene lost 5 bases, with 28 bases spanning the gap.

The genes are TRBV9 and TRBJ2-5; the match to TRBD1 covers 9 bases. Matching the DNA end better, TRBJ2-7 makes the J call doubtful. The CDR3 covers 14 residues. Germline V lookup: CDR1 SGDLS, CDR2 YYNGEE. The CDR3: CASSATGGEYEQYF. The CDR3 bases are TGTGCCAGCAGCGCGACAGGGGGAGAATACGAGCAGTACTTC.

This rearrangement joins TRBV6-1 to TRBJ2-1; 13 nucleotides match TRBD2. Germline V gene lookup returns CDR1 MNHNS and CDR2 SASEGT. V was clipped by 6 bases and J by 3 bases; unmatched bases: 11. The CDR3 runs to 18 residues. CDR3 sequence: CASRSIRTSGSLYNEQFF. CDR3 in DNA: TGTGCCAGCAGAAGTATTCGGACTAGCGGGAGTCTCTACAATGAGCAGTTCTTC.

The sample holds a few counts of this clonotype. The chain links TRBV7-3 to TRBJ2-1; D is unresolved. Germline V gene lookup returns CDR1 SGHTA and CDR2 FQGTGA. The CDR3 is made up of 13 amino acids. With 4 bases removed from V and 10 bases from J, the gap between germline ends came to 14 bases. CDR3 protein: CASSSSGLDEQFF. CDR3 DNA sequence: TGTGCCAGCAGCTCGTCGGGCCTAGACGAGCAGTTCTTC.

The V gene is TRBV7-8, the J gene TRBJ2-5; D assignment may be TRBD1 or TRBD2 (5 bases each). The J call may be mistaken, given a closer DNA end match to TRBJ2-7. Germline values: CDR1 SGHVS, CDR2 FQNEAQ. The CDR3 is 16 amino acids. Written as DNA, the CDR3 is TGTGCCAGCAGCTTAGCGCTCCCAGGGACGAGCGACGAGCAGTACTTC. Amino acids: CASSLALPGTSDEQYF.

This clonotype was detected only a few times. The chain is built from TRBV29-1 and TRBJ2-7; 9 nucleotides line up with TRBD1. Unmatched junction bases numbered 5, after V lost 5 bases and J lost 3 bases. The CDR3 sequence is 13 residues long. CDR1 and CDR2 (germline): SQVTM, ANQGSEA. DNA of the CDR3: TGCAGCGTTTCGGGACAGGGAGGCTACGAGCAGTACTTC. This codes for CSVSGQGGYEQYF.

The chain has TRBV10-3 and TRBJ1-2, with D perhaps matching TRBD1 (5 bases). This CDR3 is built from 16 residues. In germline, CDR1 is ENHRY, CDR2 SYGVKD. V was shortened by 0 bases and J by 0 bases, with 11 bases between the two germline ends. CDR3 in amino acids: CAISESPGGANYGYTF. The CDR3 DNA follows: TGTGCCATCAGTGAGTCCCCAGGAGGGGCTAACTATGGCTACACCTTC.

This clonotype showed up just a few times. This chain connects TRBV7-9 to TRBJ2-5; D unclear. The better agreement between TRBJ2-1 and the DNA end casts doubt on the J call. In germline, CDR1 is SEHNR, CDR2 FQNEAQ (reference sequence). The CDR3 contains 11 residues. The CDR3 DNA reads as TGTGCCAGCAGGTCTATCATTGAGCAGTTCTTC. It is translated as CASRSIIEQFF.

The chain couples TRBV3-1 to TRBJ1-2; the D is unclear. This CDR3 spans 18 amino acids. Looked up from germline, CDR1 is LGHDT and CDR2 is YNNKEL (reference sequence). V dropped 8 bases and J dropped 1 base, with 26 bases sitting between them. CDR3 sequence: CASLRGSEPPPLNYGYTF. The CDR3 DNA reads TGTGCCAGCCTCCGAGGGTCGGAACCACCCCCTCTTAACTATGGCTACACCTTC.

CDR3 region: CSVESDTSNTGELFF. In DNA, the CDR3 is TGCAGCGTTGAATCGGACACCTCGAACACCGGGGAGCTGTTTTTT. The chain links TRBV29-1 to TRBJ2-2, with a weak D call TRBD1 (5 bases). Trimming took off 2 bases at V and 0 bases at J, with 10 bases between the two ends. The CDR3 totals 15 residues. Germline V CDR1 and CDR2: SQVTM, ANQGSEA.